This T cell receptor beta chain was captured by sequencing in a study of shared clonotypes between healthy human individuals. Study-wide background: The plates for each donor numbered three CD4 naive, three CD4 memory, two CD8 naive and one CD8 memory.

The repertoire was sequenced with immunoSEQ multiplex PCR; TCRdb's copy has only in-frame clones and lacks some. The sample records some 900,000 clones, 60% to 85% being singletons. The CDR3 totals 17 residues. Trimming left V 5 bases short and J 0 bases short, with 20 bases between. Germline CDR1 and CDR2: GTSNPN and SVGIG (reference sequence). The source material was memory CD4+ T cells sorted from blood. Subset meaning: CD45RA-negative fraction. The rearrangement links TRBV30 to TRBJ2-1; either TRBD1 or TRBD2 may supply D (6 bases each). The origin of this receptor is a man between 18 and 35 years old in good health. The CDR3 reads CAWDSRGGGSSYNEQFF. In nucleotides, the CDR3 is TGTGCCTGGGATAGTCGAGGAGGGGGGAGCTCCTACAATGAGCAGTTCTTC.